The 21 T cell receptor beta chains listed next were all sequenced from one sample in a study of T cell responses to AZD1222 COVID-19 vaccine. This table comes from immunoSEQ multiplex PCR, and its TCRdb copy is limited to in-frame clones, with some not included. The sample carries 80,000 or so clones, roughly nine tenths recorded once. This material consisted of peripheral blood, taken 28 days after the second AZD1222 dose. These receptors all come from an adult who received the AZD1222 COVID-19 vaccine.

In its sample, this clone was seen once. V usage is TRBV25-1 and J usage is TRBJ1-1, with D possibly being TRBD1 (5 bases). CDR1 and CDR2 (germline): MGHDK, SYGVNS. The CDR3 runs to 15 residues. Trimming left V 1 base short and J 7 bases short, with 16 bases between. The CDR3 protein is CASSEFFSRVGEAFF. CDR3 DNA: TGTGCCAGCAGTGAATTTTTCTCCAGGGTGGGTGAAGCTTTCTTT. Together with reference TRBV25-1 and TRBJ1-1, the CDR3 gives the full variable domain: EADIYQTPRYLVIGTGKKITLECSQTMGHDKMYWYQQDPGMELHLIHYSYGVNSTEKGDLSSESTVSRIRTEHFPLTLESARPSHTSQYLCASSEFFSRVGEAFFGQGTRLTVV.

This chain uses TRBV2 with TRBJ2-7; weak D call: TRBD1 (6 bases). CDR1 and CDR2 (germline): SNHLY, FYNNEI. The CDR3 is made up of 11 amino acids. Trimming left V 4 bases short and J 13 bases short, with 14 bases between. The CDR3 region is CASSGMAGTYF. In nucleotides, the CDR3 is TGTGCCAGCAGTGGGATGGCAGGGACATACTTC.

This chain connects TRBV24-1 to TRBJ2-2; 8 bases align to TRBD2. This CDR3 is built from 16 residues. CDR1 is KGHDR, CDR2 SFDVKD, per germline. Trimming cost V 3 bases and J 4 bases; bases outside gene matches: 6. The CDR3 spells CATSDARGGLTGELFF. The CDR3 bases are TGTGCCACCAGTGATGCCCGGGGGGGACTCACCGGGGAGCTGTTTTTT.

V usage is TRBV6-6 and J usage is TRBJ1-1, with TRBD1 matching over 8 bases. Germline CDR1 reads MNHNY; CDR2 reads SVGAGI (reference sequence). The trim removed 6 bases at V and 5 bases at J, leaving 11 bases unmatched. The CDR3 consists of 15 residues. This CDR3 reads CASSNSQGARTEAFF. The DNA of the CDR3 is TGTGCCAGCAGCAATTCTCAGGGGGCCAGGACTGAAGCTTTCTTT.

This clone was seen once. The chain joins TRBV11-3 to TRBJ2-5; D call uncertain. Looked up from germline, CDR1 is SGHNT and CDR2 is YENEEA. This CDR3 spans 13 amino acids. Trimming took off 0 bases at V and 5 bases at J, with 7 bases between the two ends. CDR3 DNA: TGTGCCAGCAGCTTAGAGGGGAAGGAGACCCAGTACTTC. Amino acids: CASSLEGKETQYF.

J is TRBJ1-4 and V is TRBV9, with D possibly being TRBD1 (6 bases). CDR1 and CDR2 from the germline V gene are SGDLS and YYNGEE. V was shortened by 4 bases and J by 6 bases, with 13 bases between the two germline ends. CDR3 size: 14 residues. The CDR3 is CASSLEGGDEKLFF. The CDR3 coding sequence is TGTGCCAGCAGCCTGGAAGGGGGAGATGAAAAACTGTTTTTT. Based on the CDR3 plus reference TRBV9 and TRBJ1-4, the full variable domain is DSGVTQTPKHLITATGQRVTLRCSPRSGDLSVYWYQQSLDQGLQFLIQYYNGEERAKGNILERFSAQQFPDLHSELNLSSLELGDSALYFCASSLEGGDEKLFFGSGTQLSVL.

V usage is TRBV7-8 and J usage is TRBJ2-7, with 9 positions matching TRBD1. The CDR3 runs to 17 residues. The V segment lost 5 bases and the J segment 7 bases; nucleotides outside the gene matches: 18. CDR1 and CDR2 from the germline V gene are SGHVS and FQNEAQ. The CDR3 DNA follows: TGTGCCAGCAGCACATACCCCTGGGGGGACAGGGACTTTGAGCAGTACTTC. Amino acids: CASSTYPWGDRDFEQYF.

This chain uses TRBV10-3 with TRBJ1-3, with a possible D match to TRBD1 (6 bases). CDR1 and CDR2 from the germline V gene are ENHRY and SYGVKD. The V and J ends lost 6 bases and 0 bases respectively, with 9 bases between them. The length of the CDR3 is 14 residues. DNA of the CDR3: TGTGCCATCAGGATACAGGGCTCTGGAAACACCATATATTTT. It is translated as CAIRIQGSGNTIYF.

J is TRBJ1-2 and V is TRBV12-3 or TRBV12-4; tentative D call: TRBD1 (6 bases). V dropped 5 bases and J dropped 6 bases, with 10 bases sitting between them. The CDR3 loop spans 12 amino acids. CDR3 sequence reads: CASSTSGDGYTF. The CDR3 DNA reads as TGTGCCAGCAGTACCTCAGGGGATGGCTACACCTTC.

The rearrangement links TRBV19 to TRBJ2-7; 9 bases are shared with TRBD1. This CDR3 is built from 14 residues. V lost 3 bases and J lost 6; bases outside the gene matches: 6. Germline V lookup: CDR1 LNHDA, CDR2 SQIVND (reference sequence). The CDR3 nucleotides read TGTGCCAGTAGTATGGGGGACAGGGCGGGCGAGCAGTACTTC. This translates into CASSMGDRAGEQYF.

In its sample, this clone was seen once. V gene TRBV7-6 combines with J gene TRBJ2-1; a weak D match, TRBD2 (6 bases). Germline CDR1 is SGHVS and CDR2 is FNYEAQ. The CDR3 runs 12 residues. Trimming removed 7 bases at V and 7 bases at J, with 11 bases between. CDR3 sequence reads: CASTLGGNEQFF. CDR3 sequence (DNA): TGTGCCAGCACCCTCGGGGGTAATGAGCAGTTCTTC.

The chain is built from TRBV12-3 or TRBV12-4 and TRBJ1-2, with D possibly matching TRBD1 (5 bases). CDR3 size: 12 residues. V was shortened by 10 bases and J by 1 base, with 10 bases between the two germline ends. Here the CDR3 DNA reads TGTGCCACTGCGACAGATAACTATGGCTACACCTTC. It specifies CATATDNYGYTF.

The chain employs TRBV11-3 and TRBJ2-5, with 11 bases identical to TRBD2. CDR3 length: 16 amino acids. The germline CDR1 and CDR2 sequences are SGHNT and YENEEA. With 5 bases clipped from V and 4 bases from J, the junction kept 9 bases outside the gene matches. The CDR3 reads CASSARLAGGPETQYF. The CDR3 DNA sequence: TGTGCCAGCAGCGCCCGCCTAGCGGGAGGACCAGAGACCCAGTACTTC.

This clone was counted once. The chain joins TRBV30 to TRBJ1-2, with D maybe TRBD1 (6 bases). V dropped 3 bases and J dropped 6 bases, with 17 bases sitting between them. CDR3 length: 14 amino acids. From germline, CDR1 is GTSNPN and CDR2 SVGIG (reference sequence). Here the CDR3 reads CAWSARGGADGYTF. The CDR3 DNA follows: TGTGCCTGGAGCGCCAGGGGAGGAGCGGATGGCTACACCTTC.

The rearrangement uses TRBV18 and TRBJ2-3; 8 bases line up with TRBD1. This CDR3 has 15 residues. The junction had 6 bases not matched to a gene; V was cut back by 2 bases and J by 5 bases. Germline V gene sequence: CDR1 KGHSH, CDR2 LQKENI. The CDR3 nucleotides read TGTGCCAGCTCACCAGTCAGGGGGCATGAAGATACGCAGTATTTT. This gives the protein CASSPVRGHEDTQYF.

The chain couples TRBV25-1 to TRBJ2-1, with 7 bases matching TRBD2. Germline V gene data show CDR1 as MGHDK and CDR2 as SYGVNS. The V gene end was trimmed by 8 bases and the J gene end by 4 bases; junction bases not matched to a gene: 11. The CDR3 is 15 amino acids. CDR3 DNA sequence: TGTGCCAGCCACCCAGCGGGGCTCGTTTACAATGAGCAGTTCTTC. Amino acid sequence: CASHPAGLVYNEQFF.

V and J are TRBV4-2 and TRBJ1-5; D might be TRBD1 (5 bases). V lost 0 bases to trimming and J lost 9 bases, with 15 bases between them. This CDR3 spans 15 amino acids. CDR1 is LGHNA, CDR2 YNFKEQ, per germline. As DNA, the CDR3 is TGTGCCAGCAGCCAAGATTTCGGGGCTGCATGGCCCCAGCATTTT. Its translation: CASSQDFGAAWPQHF.

The chain employs TRBV25-1 and TRBJ1-4; 7 positions match TRBD1. Germline lookup yields CDR1 MGHDK and CDR2 SYGVNS. V lost 5 bases to trimming and J lost 7 bases; unmatched junction nucleotides: 7. This CDR3 has 14 residues. Here the CDR3 reads CASSPDRRSEKLFF. As DNA, the CDR3 is TGTGCCAGCAGTCCGGACAGGAGGAGTGAAAAACTGTTTTTT.

The genes are TRBV5-6 and TRBJ2-7; 9 nucleotides line up with TRBD1. This CDR3 is 15 amino acids long. Trimming at V came to 4 bases and at J to 2 bases, leaving 7 bases not matched to a gene. CDR1 is SGHDT, CDR2 YYEEEE, per germline. CDR3 in DNA: TGTGCCAGCAGCCCCTGGACAGGGGACCCCTACGAGCAGTACTTC. Its translation is CASSPWTGDPYEQYF.

The chain has TRBV7-2 and TRBJ1-1; D remains unclear. The germline gives CDR1 SGHTA, CDR2 FQGNSA. Trimming took off 1 base at V and 3 bases at J, with 6 bases between the two ends. CDR3 size: 13 residues. CDR3 residues: CASSLGTHTEAFF. CDR3 nucleotides: TGTGCCAGCAGCTTAGGAACCCACACTGAAGCTTTCTTT.

The chain uses TRBV4-3 and TRBJ2-1; 8 positions match TRBD2. After removal of 0 bases from V and 10 bases from J, the junction contained 11 bases not matched to a gene. Per germline, CDR1 LGHNA and CDR2 YSLEER. CDR3 length: 16 residues. In DNA form, the CDR3 reads TGCGCCAGCAGCCAAGATCCGGGACTAGTCTTAGGGGAGCAGTTCTTC. Protein: CASSQDPGLVLGEQFF.